The clone carrying this T cell receptor (beta chain) is labeled as hyperexpanded (1% or more). Its antigen remains unidentified. Documented treatment: approximately nine-day PBMC culture with coronavirus spike peptide pools or control peptides (ViraFEST assay). Those CD4+ T cells from the unexposed donor predate the COVID-19 pandemic (2011-2018). The data were taken from a study of vaccination and CD4 T cells after COVID-19. Cultured CD4+ T cell DNA underwent sequencing with the Oncomine TCR Beta short-read assay. TCRdb redid the calling of the PCR reads with MiXCR, one entry per CDR3 protein. Among about 6,900 distinct CDR3 sequences listed, about 24% were seen once. This CDR3 has 13 amino acids. Trimming removed 5 bases from V and 5 bases from J; junction bases left unmatched: 4. Germline CDR1 DFQATT, CDR2 SNEGSKA (reference sequence).

This chain joins TRBV20-1 and TRBJ1-4; 8 nucleotides align to TRBD1. This sequence was found in a human donor in good health. Sequencing was done on a sample of CD4+ T cells from blood, cultured in vitro. CDR3 bases: TGCAGTGCTCCTCAGGGGGCGAATGAAAAACTGTTTTTT. Translation gives CSAPQGANEKLFF.